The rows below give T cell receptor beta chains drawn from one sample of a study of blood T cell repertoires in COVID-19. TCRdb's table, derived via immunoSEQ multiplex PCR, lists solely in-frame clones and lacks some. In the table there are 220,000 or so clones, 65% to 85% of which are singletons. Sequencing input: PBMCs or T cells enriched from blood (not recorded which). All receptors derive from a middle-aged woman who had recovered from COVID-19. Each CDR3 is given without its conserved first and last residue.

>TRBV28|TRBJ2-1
ASWTSSPSSYNEQF
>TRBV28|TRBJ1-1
ASRSGGSVFGDTEAF
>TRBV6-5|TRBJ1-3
ASPRPTDYTIY
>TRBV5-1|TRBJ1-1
ASSPMKGTEAF
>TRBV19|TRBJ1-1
ASSFLRGQDRAIPEAF
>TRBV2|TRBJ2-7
ASSVDSRSSYEQY
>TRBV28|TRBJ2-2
ASRANLGRANTGELF
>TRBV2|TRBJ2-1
ASSDAGELVERKF
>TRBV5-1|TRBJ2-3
ASSAGTGGADTQY
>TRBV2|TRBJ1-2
ASSEENYGYT
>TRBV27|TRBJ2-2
ASRALRAGEGIGELF
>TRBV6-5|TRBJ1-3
ATKPGSGNTIY
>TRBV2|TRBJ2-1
ASRVGLAGDNEQF
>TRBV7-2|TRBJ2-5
ASSRRDRGQETQY
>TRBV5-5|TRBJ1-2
ASLPGDSAYYGYT
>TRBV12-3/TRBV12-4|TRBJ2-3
ASSLEGGDTQY
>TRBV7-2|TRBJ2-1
ASSVTRVVYNEQF
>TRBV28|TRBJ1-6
ASIPQGQDSPLH